This entry describes one T cell receptor (beta chain). Its antigen remains unknown. The CDR3 loop spans 15 amino acids. From germline, CDR1 is SGHDT and CDR2 YYEEEE. No DNA is given; TCRdb re-called the 5' RACE reads and lists each CDR3 protein once. The sample has 450,000 to 600,000 distinct CDR3 sequences. These data belong to a study of T cells expressing NK-cell markers. Study background: CD3+CD56+NKG2C+, CD3+CD56+NKG2C- and CD3+CD56-NKG2C+ T cells, once sorted, supplied the TCR beta repertoires. Broader study findings: Over 5 donors carried dominant NKG2C+ clonotypes that made up about 1.0-8% of their CD8+ T cells. The CD3+CD56-NKG2C+ fraction was also led by these clonotypes in a handful of donors.

The TCR was taken from a young man in good health. The sequencing sample was made of blood T cells: a sorted CD56 or NKG2C T cell subset, CD4+ or CD8+ T cells, or bulk PBMC T cells (not recorded which). The chain combines TRBV5-6 with TRBJ2-1; the D gene TCRdb calls, TRBD1, cannot be checked with no DNA. The CDR3 protein is CASSFLGLGRGEQFF.